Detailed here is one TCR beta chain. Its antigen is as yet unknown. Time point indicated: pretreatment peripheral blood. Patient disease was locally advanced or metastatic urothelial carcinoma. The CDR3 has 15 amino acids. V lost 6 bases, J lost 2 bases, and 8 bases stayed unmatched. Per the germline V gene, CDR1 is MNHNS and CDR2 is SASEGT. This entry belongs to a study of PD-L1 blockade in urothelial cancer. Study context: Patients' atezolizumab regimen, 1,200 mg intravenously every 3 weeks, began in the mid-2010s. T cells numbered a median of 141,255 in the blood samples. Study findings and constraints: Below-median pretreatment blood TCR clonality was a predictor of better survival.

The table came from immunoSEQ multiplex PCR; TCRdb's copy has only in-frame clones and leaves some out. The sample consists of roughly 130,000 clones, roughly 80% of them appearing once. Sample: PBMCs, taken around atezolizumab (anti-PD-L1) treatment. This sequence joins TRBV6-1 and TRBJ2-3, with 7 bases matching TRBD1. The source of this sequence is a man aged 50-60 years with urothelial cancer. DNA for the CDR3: TGTGCCAGCAGGATACAGGGGATGTCCACAGATACGCAGTATTTT. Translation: CASRIQGMSTDTQYF.